Each of the 29 T cell receptor beta chains below was sequenced from the same sample in a study of CD8+ T cells in alopecia areata. Sample treatment: oral pan-JAK inhibitor, 5-10 mg twice daily. RNA was isolated and reverse transcribed to cDNA, the sequencing template. Here immunoSEQ multiplex PCR was the method, and the copy in TCRdb shows in-frame clones only, minus some. The sample has some 180,000 clones; 45% to 60% are singletons. The starting material was CD8+ T cells sorted from blood, obtained around week 52, from a patient treated with tofacitinib. These receptors came from a human donor with alopecia areata.

As DNA, the CDR3 is TGTGCCAGCAGCCCCCTCGGGACTAGCGGGGATCGAGAGACCCAGTACTTC. This gives the protein CASSPLGTSGDRETQYF. The rearrangement uses TRBV13 and TRBJ2-5, with 13 bases lining up with TRBD2. Germline V CDR1 and CDR2: PRHDT, FYEKMQ (reference sequence). This CDR3 spans 17 amino acids. Germline trimming cut 5 bases from V and 4 bases from J; bases unmatched to any gene: 10.

V and J are TRBV4-2 and TRBJ2-7, with D possibly being TRBD2 (6 bases). Germline CDR1 reads LGHNA; CDR2 reads YNFKEQ. The CDR3 runs to 14 residues. V dropped 1 base and J dropped 4 bases, with 11 bases sitting between them. CDR3 protein: CASSQGLGAYEQYF. For the CDR3, the DNA is TGTGCCAGCAGCCAAGGACTAGGGGCTTACGAGCAGTACTTC.

The V call is TRBV19, the J call TRBJ1-5; 9 bases fit TRBD1. Germline CDR1 reads LNHDA; CDR2 reads SQIVND (reference sequence). The CDR3 has 19 residues. The junction had 16 bases not matched to a gene; V was cut back by 7 bases and J by 0 bases. The DNA for the CDR3 is TGTGCCAGTATTTCTACGCAACAGGGGGCGGATGATAGCAATCAGCCCCAGCATTTT. Translating it yields CASISTQQGADDSNQPQHF. Full variable domain (remainder filled in from reference TRBV19 and TRBJ1-5): DGGITQSPKYLFRKEGQNVTLSCEQNLNHDAMYWYRQDPGQGLRLIYYSQIVNDFQKGDIAEGYSVSREKKESFPLTVTSAQKNPTAFYLCASISTQQGADDSNQPQHFGDGTRLSIL.

This clone came up a few times. The gene calls are TRBV4-1 and TRBJ2-7, with D possibly matching TRBD2 (5 bases). V dropped 4 bases and J dropped 2 bases, with 18 bases sitting between them. The germline V gene has CDR1 MGHRA and CDR2 YSYEKL. The CDR3 consists of 16 residues. The CDR3 loop is CASSPIGGHDTYEQYF. In DNA form, the CDR3 reads TGCGCCAGCAGCCCAATCGGAGGCCACGATACCTACGAGCAGTACTTC.

The rearrangement links TRBV7-9 to TRBJ2-7; TRBD2 matches at 9 bases. The germline V gene has CDR1 SEHNR and CDR2 FQNEAQ (reference sequence). The CDR3 is 14 amino acids. V dropped 5 bases and J dropped 3; count of bases not matched to a gene: 5. CDR3: CASSPRTSDYEQYF. Here the CDR3 DNA reads TGTGCCAGCAGCCCGAGGACTAGCGACTACGAGCAGTACTTC.

The rearrangement links TRBV7-9 to TRBJ2-3; D ambiguous. V shed 2 bases and J shed 1 base, with 7 bases lying between them. This CDR3 is built from 14 residues. Germline CDR1 SEHNR, CDR2 FQNEAQ (reference sequence). The CDR3 DNA reads TGTGCCAGCAGCTTAACTGGGGGCACAGATACGCAGTATTTT. This translates into CASSLTGGTDTQYF.

The rearrangement joins TRBV27 to TRBJ2-3, with D perhaps matching TRBD1 (7 bases). The CDR3 is 15 residues long. V was clipped by 6 bases and J by 7 bases, with 20 bases between them. Germline V gene data show CDR1 as MNHEY and CDR2 as SMNVEV (reference sequence). The CDR3 DNA follows: TGTGCCAGCAGAGGAGGGGACAGTCTCATGCATACGCAGTATTTT. As protein: CASRGGDSLMHTQYF.

This clone appeared a few times. The V and J genes are TRBV6-5 and TRBJ1-5; a weak D match, TRBD1 (5 bases). V was clipped by 6 bases and J by 6 bases, with 15 bases between them. The CDR3 is made up of 14 amino acids. CDR1 is MNHEY, CDR2 SVGAGI, per germline. DNA for the CDR3: TGTGCCAGCAGCTACGAGACAGTTGGTCAGCCCCAGCATTTT. Translating gives CASSYETVGQPQHF.

The chain uses TRBV5-1 and TRBJ1-6; 9 bases align to TRBD1. Germline V gene lookup returns CDR1 SGHRS and CDR2 YFSETQ. This CDR3 comprises 15 residues. V lost 4 bases and J lost 5; bases outside the gene matches: 4. This chain's CDR3 is CASSPRTGDNSPLHF. CDR3 sequence (DNA): TGCGCCAGCAGCCCCCGGACAGGGGATAATTCACCCCTCCACTTT.

This clone was found a few times. The genes are TRBV4-1 and TRBJ2-2; D is possibly TRBD1 (5 bases). Germline V gene lookup returns CDR1 MGHRA and CDR2 YSYEKL. Trimming shortened V by 4 bases and J by 7 bases, and 16 bases separated the two germline ends. The CDR3 runs 15 residues. CDR3 sequence reads: CASSPGQGRFGELFF. The CDR3 nucleotides read TGCGCCAGCAGCCCCGGACAAGGGCGGTTCGGGGAGCTGTTTTTT.

The V and J genes are TRBV10-3 and TRBJ1-1; D is undetermined. Trimming took off 2 bases at V and 11 bases at J, with 9 bases between the two ends. This CDR3 has 11 residues. Germline V gene lookup returns CDR1 ENHRY and CDR2 SYGVKD. CDR3 residues: CAISEGRDAFF. The CDR3 coding sequence is TGTGCCATCAGTGAGGGACGAGATGCTTTCTTT.

V usage is TRBV14 and J usage is TRBJ2-7, with TRBD2 identical over 12 bases. CDR3 length: 18 residues. Germline V gene sequence: CDR1 SGHDN, CDR2 FVKESK. J gave up 4 bases and V 1 base, and 11 bases lay outside the gene matches. The CDR3 DNA follows: TGTGCCAGCAGCCAAGGTGGCCCACTAGCGGGGGGTCGGTACGAGCAGTACTTC. Protein product: CASSQGGPLAGGRYEQYF.

The chain's CDR3 is CASGQPIQGHTDTQYF. The CDR3 nucleotides read TGTGCTAGTGGTCAACCAATTCAGGGACACACAGATACGCAGTATTTT. The V call is TRBV12-5, the J call TRBJ2-3, with D possibly being TRBD1 (6 bases). The CDR3 extends over 16 amino acids. Germline V CDR1 and CDR2: LGHNT, FRNRAP. V lost 5 bases, J lost 2 bases, and 17 bases lay in between.

The chain combines TRBV7-9 with TRBJ1-1; D is perhaps TRBD1 (5 bases). Germline lookup yields CDR1 SEHNR and CDR2 FQNEAQ (reference sequence). V was clipped by 0 bases and J by 0 bases, with 11 bases between them. The CDR3 length is 16 residues. DNA of the CDR3: TGTGCCAGCAGCTTAGCCCCGCGGGGCCTGAACACTGAAGCTTTCTTT. Translating it yields CASSLAPRGLNTEAFF.

There are a few counts of this clone. The chain is built from TRBV6-5 and TRBJ2-7, with 12 bases fitting TRBD2. The CDR3 loop spans 14 amino acids. The V and J ends lost 6 bases and 3 bases, in that order; junction bases with no gene match: 3. Germline V CDR1 and CDR2: MNHEY, SVGAGI. The chain's CDR3 is CASSTTSGSYEQYF. CDR3 DNA: TGTGCCAGCAGCACGACTAGCGGGAGCTACGAGCAGTACTTC.

The chain has TRBV25-1 and TRBJ2-1; no clear D gene. The V and J ends lost 1 base and 10 bases respectively, with 8 bases between them. Germline CDR1 is MGHDK and CDR2 is SYGVNS. The CDR3 has 12 amino acids. In DNA form, the CDR3 reads TGTGCCAGCAGTGAATTGACGTACGAGCAGTTCTTC. Protein product: CASSELTYEQFF.

This rearrangement joins TRBV29-1 to TRBJ2-5; D call uncertain. The CDR3 covers 13 residues. Germline CDR1 reads SQVTM; CDR2 reads ANQGSEA. Trimming left V 3 bases short and J 4 bases short, with 12 bases between. CDR3: CSVEASPGETQYF. The DNA of the CDR3 is TGCAGCGTTGAGGCCAGTCCAGGAGAGACCCAGTACTTC.

This clone was observed at least ten times. V usage is TRBV6-1 and J usage is TRBJ2-3; 9 nucleotides line up with TRBD1. CDR3 length: 15 residues. The ends lost 1 base at V and 1 base at J; junction bases unmatched: 0. CDR1 is MNHNS, CDR2 SASEGT, per germline. The DNA of the CDR3 is TGTGCCAGCAGTGAAGGGACAGGGGGCACAGATACGCAGTATTTT. It is translated as CASSEGTGGTDTQYF.

Worth noting for this clone: Other nucleotide sequences in the sample specify the same CDR3. V is TRBV27 and J is TRBJ2-7; 8 bases align to TRBD1. The length of the CDR3 is 15 residues. The trim removed 2 bases at V and 3 bases at J, leaving 6 bases unmatched. Germline V lookup: CDR1 MNHEY, CDR2 SMNVEV (reference sequence). The DNA for the CDR3 is TGTGCCAGCAGTTTACCGGGGACAGGACTCTACGAGCAGTACTTC. It translates to CASSLPGTGLYEQYF.

The V call is TRBV6-5, the J call TRBJ1-2; D is perhaps TRBD1 (6 bases). The CDR3 is made up of 15 amino acids. Germline CDR1 and CDR2: MNHEY and SVGAGI. Between the trimmed V and J ends, which lost 2 bases and 3 bases, there was a span of 13 bases. Here the CDR3 reads CASSYLTRGDYGYTF. In DNA form, the CDR3 reads TGTGCCAGCAGTTACCTCACCAGGGGAGACTATGGCTACACCTTC.

The rearrangement joins TRBV5-6 to TRBJ1-6; D gene ambiguous. The CDR3 extends over 15 amino acids. The V and J ends lost 1 base and 7 bases respectively, with 12 bases between them. Germline loops: CDR1 SGHDT, CDR2 YYEEEE. CDR3 sequence (DNA): TGTGCCAGCAGCTTGAAATGGGAAGGGAATTCACCCCTCCACTTT. This translates into CASSLKWEGNSPLHF.

This clone was seen a handful of times. This rearrangement joins TRBV25-1 to TRBJ2-7, with 10 bases that match TRBD1. The J segment lost 5 bases and the V segment lost 3 bases, leaving 10 bases of the junction unmatched. This CDR3 has 16 amino acids. Germline V gives CDR1 MGHDK, CDR2 SYGVNS. This chain's CDR3 is CASSDFSGQGGDEQYF. Written as DNA, the CDR3 is TGTGCCAGCAGTGATTTTAGCGGACAGGGGGGAGACGAGCAGTACTTC.

This clone was seen a few times. This chain links TRBV15 with TRBJ2-3; TRBD2 is a possible D gene (6 bases). V dropped 2 bases and J dropped 1 base, with 16 bases sitting between them. The length of the CDR3 is 17 residues. Germline lookup yields CDR1 LNHNV and CDR2 YYDKDF (reference sequence). The chain's CDR3 is CATSRLPGEARTDTQYF. The DNA of the CDR3 is TGTGCCACCAGCAGACTACCGGGAGAGGCCCGCACAGATACGCAGTATTTT.

The chain combines TRBV2 with TRBJ2-7, with a weak D call TRBD1 (6 bases). Germline V gene sequence: CDR1 SNHLY, CDR2 FYNNEI. This CDR3 comprises 15 residues. Between the trimmed V and J ends, which lost 2 bases and 4 bases, there was a span of 15 bases. Here the CDR3 reads CASSELYRDKYEQYF. The CDR3 DNA sequence: TGTGCCAGCAGTGAACTCTACAGGGACAAATACGAGCAGTACTTC.

V usage is TRBV6-5 and J usage is TRBJ2-7, with D possibly being TRBD1 or TRBD2 (6 bases each). V lost 6 bases, J lost 3 bases, and 12 bases lay in between. Germline-derived CDR1 and CDR2 are MNHEY and SVGAGI. The CDR3 totals 13 residues. CDR3 amino acids: CASSTGGIYEQYF. The DNA for the CDR3 is TGTGCCAGCAGCACCGGGGGCATCTACGAGCAGTACTTC.

This clone was observed a few times. The chain is built from TRBV30 and TRBJ2-7; the D call may be TRBD1 or TRBD2 (7 bases each). V lost 4 bases to trimming and J lost 5 bases, with 18 bases between them. There are 14 residues in the CDR3. Germline-derived CDR1 and CDR2 are GTSNPN and SVGIG (reference sequence). The CDR3 nucleotides are TGTGCCTGGAACTTTGGGGCAGGGGGGGACGAGCAGTACTTC. Translation: CAWNFGAGGDEQYF.

CDR3 loop: CASSLGDQPQHF. CDR3 DNA sequence: TGTGCCAGCAGCTTAGGGGATCAGCCCCAGCATTTT. The chain has TRBV7-2 and TRBJ1-5; D gene unclear. Germline V gene data show CDR1 as SGHTA and CDR2 as FQGNSA. The CDR3 sequence is 12 residues long. Between the trimmed V and J ends, which lost 1 base and 5 bases, there was a span of 3 bases.

V gene TRBV25-1 combines with J gene TRBJ2-7; D is ambiguous. The CDR3 sequence is 11 residues long. With 5 bases removed from V and 3 bases from J, the gap between germline ends came to 5 bases. Per germline, CDR1 MGHDK and CDR2 SYGVNS. The CDR3 reads CASSLGYEQYF. The CDR3 nucleotides are TGTGCCAGCAGTTTAGGCTACGAGCAGTACTTC.

This clone was seen just once. The chain joins TRBV30 to TRBJ1-6; no clear D gene. The CDR3 has 12 amino acids. V was cut by 7 bases and J by 13 bases, with 17 bases left in between. Germline-derived CDR1 and CDR2 are GTSNPN and SVGIG (reference sequence). The CDR3 loop is CAFSPAVTPLHF. CDR3 sequence (DNA): TGTGCCTTCTCACCTGCGGTAACTCCCCTCCACTTT.